A selection of T cell receptor beta chains follows, all from one sample in a study of blood T cell repertoires in COVID-19. Generated by immunoSEQ multiplex PCR, the TCRdb table keeps only in-frame clones and is missing some. In the table there are about 320,000 clones, roughly nine tenths of which are singletons. The sequencing sample was made of PBMCs or T cells enriched from blood (not recorded which). The source of these receptors is a woman in her thirties who had been exposed to COVID-19. Each CDR3 is given with its conserved first and last residue. A D gene is named only where the DNA matches it firmly. Some rows mark clone size as missing; the rest say once, few, many or name a class of expanded clone.

J gene,clone size,CDR3 length,V gene,D gene,CDR3 protein,CDR3 DNA
TRBJ1-1,.,14,TRBV18,.,CASSPLGSGTEAFF,TGTGCCAGCTCACCACTAGGGAGTGGCACTGAAGCTTTCTTT
TRBJ1-2,.,17,TRBV27,.,CASKNPVGAGVYHGYTF,TGTGCCAGCAAGAACCCAGTCGGGGCAGGGGTATATCATGGCTACACCTTC
TRBJ1-3,.,15,TRBV9,.,CASSGTQGTGNTIYF,TGTGCCAGCAGCGGAACGCAGGGGACAGGAAACACCATATATTTT
TRBJ1-4,.,16,TRBV7-9,TRBD1,CASSPGQGTLNEKLFF,TGTGCCAGCAGCCCCGGACAGGGAACCCTTAATGAAAAACTGTTTTTT
TRBJ1-5,.,13,TRBV19,.,CASDDRINQPQHF,TGTGCCAGTGATGACAGGATAAATCAGCCCCAGCATTTT
TRBJ1-1,.,16,TRBV6-5,TRBD1,CASRYRRGGFNTEAFF,TGTGCCAGCAGGTACCGACGAGGGGGCTTTAACACTGAAGCTTTCTTT
TRBJ2-7,.,14,TRBV27,.,CASSLSLRGGEQYF,TGTGCCAGCAGTTTGTCTCTCAGGGGCGGCGAGCAGTACTTC
TRBJ2-3,.,12,TRBV11-3,TRBD2,CASSPGGNTQYF,TGTGCCAGCAGCCCGGGGGGGAATACGCAGTATTTT
TRBJ1-2,.,14,TRBV5-1,TRBD1,CASSSDRVDYGYTF,TGCGCCAGCAGCTCGGACAGGGTCGACTATGGCTACACCTTC
TRBJ2-1,once,13,TRBV2,.,CASSGNPGNEQFF,TGTGCCAGCAGTGGTAACCCCGGCAATGAGCAGTTCTTC
TRBJ2-5,.,14,TRBV5-4,TRBD1,CASSFGTAQETQYF,TGTGCCAGCAGCTTCGGGACAGCTCAAGAGACCCAGTACTTC